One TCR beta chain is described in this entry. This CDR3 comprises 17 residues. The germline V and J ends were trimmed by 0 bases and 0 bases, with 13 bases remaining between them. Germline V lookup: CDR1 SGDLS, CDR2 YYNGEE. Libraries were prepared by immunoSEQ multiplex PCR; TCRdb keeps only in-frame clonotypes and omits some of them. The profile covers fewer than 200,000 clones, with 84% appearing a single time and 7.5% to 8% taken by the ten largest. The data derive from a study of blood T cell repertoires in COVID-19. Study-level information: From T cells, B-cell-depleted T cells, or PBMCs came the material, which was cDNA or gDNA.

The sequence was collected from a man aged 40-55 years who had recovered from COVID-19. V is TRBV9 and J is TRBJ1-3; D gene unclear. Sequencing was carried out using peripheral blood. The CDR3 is CASSVEGWAGSGNTIYF. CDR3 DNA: TGTGCCAGCAGCGTAGAAGGTTGGGCGGGCTCTGGAAACACCATATATTTT.